A single sample is the source of the 11 T cell receptor beta chains below, sequenced in a study of T cell repertoires in aging, cancer and after chemotherapy. TRB rearrangements spanning V, D and J were amplified using mixed TRB-A/B primers. MiXCR, applied by TCRdb to the multiplex PCR reads, yields one record per CDR3 protein. This table holds approximately 9,700 distinct CDR3 sequences, about 33% found once. TCR beta rearrangements were amplified from peripheral blood genomic DNA. The sequenced sample was blood. Receptors were obtained from a human donor in good health.

This clonotype has more than one count but fewer than ten. The V and J genes are TRBV19 and TRBJ2-5, with 7 bases that match TRBD2. J gave up 3 bases and V 6 bases, and 10 bases lay outside the gene matches. CDR3 size: 15 residues. CDR1 is LNHDA and CDR2 is SQIVND in the germline V gene (reference sequence). Here the CDR3 DNA reads TGTGCCAGTAGCGAACCTGGGCGGGGGAAAGAGACCCAGTACTTC. Its translation: CASSEPGRGKETQYF.

The chain carries TRBV19 and TRBJ2-6, with D maybe TRBD1 (5 bases). CDR3 length equals 13 residues. Trimming shortened V by 2 bases and J by 7 bases, and 6 bases separated the two germline ends. Looked up from germline, CDR1 is LNHDA and CDR2 is SQIVND (reference sequence). CDR3 DNA: TGTGCCAGTAGTATACAGGGAGCCAACGTCCTGACTTTC. Protein sequence: CASSIQGANVLTF.

A few counts support this clonotype. V gene TRBV27 combines with J gene TRBJ2-1; 10 positions agree with TRBD1. The V gene end was trimmed by 2 bases and the J gene end by 8 bases; junction bases not matched to a gene: 3. The CDR3 spans 14 residues. Per germline, CDR1 MNHEY and CDR2 SMNVEV (reference sequence). CDR3 amino acids: CASSLQGTGDEQFF. For the CDR3, the DNA is TGTGCCAGCAGTTTACAAGGGACAGGGGATGAGCAGTTCTTC.

The chain links TRBV12-3 or TRBV12-4 to TRBJ1-1; D is unclear. CDR3 length: 12 amino acids. The V end was cut by 2 bases, the J end by 3 bases, with 4 bases between. The CDR3 protein is CASSLSYTEAFF. CDR3 sequence (DNA): TGTGCCAGCAGTTTATCCTACACTGAAGCTTTCTTT.

This clonotype qualifies as medium-sized. The chain is built from TRBV19 and TRBJ2-2; TRBD1 matches 9 bases. From germline, CDR1 is LNHDA and CDR2 SQIVND (reference sequence). V lost 7 bases and J lost 4; bases outside the gene matches: 10. The CDR3 has 16 amino acids. CDR3 residues: CASTTTGGSFTGELFF. Written as DNA, the CDR3 is TGTGCCAGTACCACGACAGGGGGTTCATTCACCGGGGAGCTGTTTTTT.

V usage is TRBV30 and J usage is TRBJ1-6; perhaps TRBD1 as D (5 bases). The V gene's germline CDR1 is GTSNPN and CDR2 SVGIG (reference sequence). V gave up 2 bases and J gave up 8 bases, with 16 bases separating them. This CDR3 contains 15 residues. CDR3 loop: CAWSFGGVQYSPLHF. CDR3 sequence (DNA): TGTGCCTGGAGTTTCGGGGGGGTTCAATATTCACCCCTCCACTTT.

In its sample, this clonotype was seen a few times. The CDR3 bases are TGTGCCAGACGGGGAGCCAAAAACATTCAGTACTTC. Translated, it gives CARRGAKNIQYF. The J gene is TRBJ2-4, the V gene TRBV11-3; the D gene is possibly TRBD2 (5 bases). The CDR3 extends over 12 amino acids. Trimming left V 9 bases short and J 0 bases short, with 6 bases between. Germline V gene lookup returns CDR1 SGHNT and CDR2 YENEEA.

This clonotype has a handful of counts. This sequence joins TRBV12-3 or TRBV12-4 and TRBJ2-1, with TRBD2 matching 11 bases. The CDR3 is 15 residues long. Trimming cost V 6 bases and J 4 bases; bases outside gene matches: 5. The CDR3 coding sequence is TGTGCCAGCAGACTTAGCGGGGGGGCGTACAATGAGCAGTTCTTC. As protein: CASRLSGGAYNEQFF.

The V gene is TRBV7-2, the J gene TRBJ1-1; TRBD1 is a possible D gene (5 bases). Germline V gene sequence: CDR1 SGHTA, CDR2 FQGNSA. V dropped 5 bases and J dropped 2 bases, with 18 bases sitting between them. The CDR3 is 16 amino acids. CDR3 DNA: TGTGCCAGCAGCACCCTAGGGGCACGGGGCAACACTGAAGCTTTCTTT. Its protein product is CASSTLGARGNTEAFF.

The rearrangement joins TRBV14 to TRBJ2-5; D not resolved. Germline V gene data show CDR1 as SGHDN and CDR2 as FVKESK. CDR3 size: 12 residues. With 1 base removed from V and 4 bases from J, the gap between germline ends came to 4 bases. CDR3 nucleotides: TGTGCCAGCAGCCAAGTTCTAGAGACCCAGTACTTC. Encoded protein: CASSQVLETQYF.

This clonotype has just a few counts. This rearrangement joins TRBV12-3 or TRBV12-4 to TRBJ2-1; 11 positions match TRBD2. The CDR3 is 15 residues long. The V gene end was trimmed by 6 bases and the J gene end by 4 bases; junction bases not matched to a gene: 5. CDR3 in DNA: TGTGCCAGCAGGCTGACTAGCGGGGCGTACAATGAGCAGTTCTTC. Its protein is CASRLTSGAYNEQFF.